These T cell receptor beta chains were read from a single sample in a study of CD8+CD57+ T cells in acquired aplastic anemia. TCRdb re-called the reads with MiXCR, one entry per CDR3 protein. The data contain 200,000 to 250,000 distinct CDR3 sequences, over 55% of them singletons. Specimen: sorted CD4+, CD8+, or CD8+CD57+ T cells (not recorded which) from PBMCs. The receptors originated from a human donor in good health. CDR3s include the opening cysteine and the closing phenylalanine or tryptophan.

15 | TRBJ2-7 | TRBV24-1 | CSTSDTGTGIHEQYF
14 | TRBJ2-1 | TRBV12-5 | CASGRTGGVNEQFF
12 | TRBJ2-1 | TRBV7-2 | CASSLTRREQFF
15 | TRBJ1-1 | TRBV25-1 | CASSEMDIKNTEAFF
15 | TRBJ2-7 | TRBV20-1 | CSASPFRGSSYEQYF
13 | TRBJ2-5 | TRBV20-1 | CSARMGSLETQYF
16 | TRBJ2-7 | TRBV20-1 | CSARGRGTDGSYEQYF
14 | TRBJ2-3 | TRBV19 | CASKEGGDADTQYF
17 | TRBJ2-3 | TRBV24-1 | CATSDSITGFGGDTQYF
15 | TRBJ1-2 | TRBV4-1 | CASSQVSQGPTGYTF
14 | TRBJ1-6 | TRBV4-3 | CASSQDRSSSPLHF
15 | TRBJ2-5 | TRBV10-3 | CAISESKRGEETQYF
14 | TRBJ2-7 | TRBV12-5 | CASGFRGSSYEQCF
12 | TRBJ1-2 | TRBV19 | CASSSRAAGYTF
13 | TRBJ2-7 | TRBV7-9 | CASSFDRFSEQYF